This T cell receptor beta chain was identified during a study of blood T cell repertoires in COVID-19. In the study overall: Sites in the United States, Italy and Spain provided acute and convalescent COVID-19 samples. Nucleic acid was either cDNA or gDNA, and it came from T cells, B-cell-depleted T cells, or PBMCs.

The CDR3 extends over 14 amino acids. V shed 7 bases and J 1 base; nucleotides not matched to a gene: 4. Germline V CDR1 and CDR2: LNHDA, SQIVND (reference sequence). Original methodology: By means of reference gene primer amplification, nucleated cell counts were estimated. TCRdb keeps only in-frame clones here, not all; method: immunoSEQ multiplex PCR. V and J calls plus clone size are reproduced from that table; the DNA served to infer D and trimming. The data hold 200,000 to 300,000 clones, with roughly 90% observed a single time. Sequences were obtained from peripheral blood. This sequence joins TRBV19 and TRBJ2-3; 8 bases match TRBD2. The receptor was derived from a man in his sixties who had recovered from COVID-19. CDR3 DNA sequence: TGTGCCAGTAAGTGGCGGGGGGGCACAGATACGCAGTATTTT. Its translation is CASKWRGGTDTQYF. Using reference TRBV19 and TRBJ2-3 for the parts outside the CDR3, the full variable domain is DGGITQSPKYLFRKEGQNVTLSCEQNLNHDAMYWYRQDPGQGLRLIYYSQIVNDFQKGDIAEGYSVSREKKESFPLTVTSAQKNPTAFYLCASKWRGGTDTQYFGPGTRLTVL.